A selection of T cell receptor beta chains follows, all from one sample in a study of chemoradiotherapy in HPV16-positive cancers. The data were produced by immunoSEQ multiplex PCR, yet TCRdb's version contains in-frame clones alone and is incomplete. The sample holds approximately 3,700 clones, 90% to 95% seen once. The sample was acquired from a patient who underwent chemoradiotherapy. These TCRs come from a human donor with HPV-associated anogenital cancer. The CDR3 runs from the conserved cysteine through the conserved F or W. The D gene is left open where the match is weak. Only some rows state a clone size, as once, few, many or a class for expanded clones.

few | NA | TRBJ2-3 | TRBV20-1 | CSAKSTDTQYF | TGCAGTGCTAAAAGCACAGATACGCAGTATTTT
few | NA | TRBJ1-1 | TRBV28 | CASSLILMGAEAFF | TGTGCCAGCAGTTTAATTCTCATGGGGGCTGAAGCTTTCTTT
NA | NA | TRBJ1-2 | TRBV27 | CASRGLGSWGYTF | TGTGCCAGCAGGGGCTTGGGAAGCTGGGGCTACACCTTC
NA | TRBD2 | TRBJ2-1 | TRBV5-1 | CASSSSPRGGAGLVPRGYEQFF | TGCGCCAGCAGCTCGTCCCCCCGGGGTGGTGCGGGACTAGTGCCTAGGGGGTATGAGCAGTTCTTC
once | NA | TRBJ1-4 | TRBV19 | CASSIQAVGSNEKLFF | TGTGCCAGTAGTATACAGGCCGTGGGGTCAAATGAAAAACTGTTTTTT
NA | NA | TRBJ1-2 | TRBV19 | CASTTLRPTTNYGYTF | TGTGCCAGTACCACACTTCGGCCTACTACAAACTATGGCTACACCTTC
NA | TRBD1 | TRBJ1-3 | TRBV5-5 | CASSTWTGGNTIYF | TGTGCCAGCAGCACCTGGACAGGGGGAAACACCATATATTTT
NA | NA | TRBJ1-6 | TRBV27 | CASSLIYRDPGSDSPLHF | TGTGCCAGCAGTTTAATTTACCGGGACCCTGGGTCGGATTCACCCCTCCACTTT
NA | NA | TRBJ2-7 | TRBV11-2 | CASSLAWQGPYEQYF | TGTGCCAGCAGCTTAGCTTGGCAGGGGCCCTACGAGCAGTACTTC
NA | NA | TRBJ2-4 | TRBV4-1 | CASSQDEGGAKNIQYF | TGCGCCAGCAGCCAAGACGAAGGAGGAGCCAAAAACATTCAGTACTTC
NA | NA | TRBJ2-1 | TRBV27 | CASSPSEISYEQFF | TGTGCCAGCAGTCCCTCTGAAATATCGTATGAGCAGTTCTTC
NA | NA | TRBJ1-2 | TRBV5-6 | CASSRQGLPYGYTF | TGTGCCAGCAGCCGCCAGGGCCTGCCCTATGGCTACACCTTC
NA | TRBD2 | TRBJ2-2 | TRBV7-6 | CASSLAGAGELFF | TGTGCCAGCAGCCTAGCGGGGGCCGGGGAGCTGTTTTTT
NA | NA | TRBJ2-5 | TRBV10-2 | CASSEMAPETQYF | TGCGCCAGCAGTGAGATGGCGCCGGAGACCCAGTACTTC
NA | NA | TRBJ1-4 | TRBV11-2 | CASSLGQGNEKLFF | TGTGCCAGCAGCTTGGGCCAGGGAAATGAAAAACTGTTTTTT
NA | NA | TRBJ2-1 | TRBV27 | CASSFGGPTYNEQFF | TGTGCCAGCAGTTTCGGGGGCCCGACTTACAATGAGCAGTTCTTC
NA | NA | TRBJ2-2 | TRBV5-4 | CASSTGAGNTGELFF | TGTGCCAGCAGCACCGGGGCAGGGAACACCGGGGAGCTGTTTTTT
NA | TRBD2 | TRBJ2-1 | TRBV27 | CASSSPRLAGIYNEQFF | TGTGCCAGCAGTTCCCCACGACTAGCGGGGATCTACAATGAGCAGTTCTTC
NA | NA | TRBJ1-2 | TRBV7-8 | CASSPWTGSYGYTF | TGTGCCAGCAGCCCCTGGACGGGGAGCTATGGCTACACCTTC
NA | NA | TRBJ2-3 | TRBV12-1 | CASSLAAGGLLGTDTQYF | TGTGCCAGCAGCTTGGCTGCGGGAGGCCTGCTGGGCACAGATACGCAGTATTTT
NA | TRBD2 | TRBJ2-5 | TRBV4-1 | CASSQDFSGSGWPEETQYF | TGCGCCAGCAGCCAAGATTTCAGCGGGAGTGGCTGGCCGGAAGAGACCCAGTACTTC
NA | NA | TRBJ1-2 | TRBV30 | CALHQGGYTF | TGTGCCCTCCACCAGGGTGGCTACACCTTC
NA | NA | TRBJ2-7 | TRBV7-2 | CASSPAGATYEQYF | TGTGCCAGCAGCCCGGCGGGGGCCACCTACGAGCAGTACTTC
NA | NA | TRBJ2-1 | TRBV4-1 | CASRVGFRALGNEQFF | TGCGCCAGCAGGGTTGGCTTCCGGGCCCTAGGGAATGAGCAGTTCTTC
NA | TRBD2 | TRBJ2-2 | TRBV9 | CASNKAGLAGPNTGELFF | TGTGCCAGCAACAAGGCGGGGTTAGCGGGGCCGAACACCGGGGAGCTGTTTTTT
NA | NA | TRBJ2-6 | TRBV6-5 | CASSYSSGTGANVLTF | TGTGCCAGCAGTTACTCGTCAGGGACTGGGGCCAACGTCCTGACTTTC
NA | NA | TRBJ2-7 | TRBV6-1 | CASSAIVRYEQYF | TGTGCCAGCAGTGCAATCGTAAGATACGAGCAGTACTTC
NA | NA | TRBJ1-2 | TRBV11-3 | CASSREGQGYGYTF | TGTGCCAGCAGCCGAGAAGGTCAGGGCTATGGCTACACCTTC
NA | NA | TRBJ1-5 | TRBV27 | CASSFLGGAQPQHF | TGTGCCAGCAGTTTTCTCGGGGGAGCTCAGCCCCAGCATTTT
NA | NA | TRBJ2-5 | TRBV6-1 | CASSDGVGATQYF | TGTGCCAGCAGTGATGGGGTGGGCGCGACCCAGTACTTC
NA | NA | TRBJ2-1 | TRBV5-1 | CASSLVDEQFF | TGCGCCAGCAGCTTGGTCGATGAGCAGTTCTTC
NA | TRBD1 | TRBJ1-4 | TRBV6-1 | CASNRDRGRGEKLFF | TGTGCCAGCAACCGCGACAGGGGACGTGGAGAAAAACTGTTTTTT
NA | NA | TRBJ1-5 | TRBV27 | CASSPRPGLGPQHF | TGTGCCAGCAGTCCCCGGCCCGGTCTCGGGCCCCAGCATTTT
few | TRBD1 | TRBJ1-5 | TRBV19 | CASSTGQGGGQPQHF | TGTGCCAGTAGTACGGGACAGGGAGGCGGTCAGCCCCAGCATTTT
NA | NA | TRBJ2-6 | TRBV5-1 | CASRPSGTETNSGANVLTF | TGCGCCAGCCGCCCTTCCGGGACGGAAACGAACTCTGGGGCCAACGTCCTGACTTTC
NA | NA | TRBJ1-1 | TRBV30 | CAWSVTQNTEAFF | TGTGCCTGGAGTGTTACACAGAACACTGAAGCTTTCTTT
NA | NA | TRBJ1-5 | TRBV21-1 | CASSNRKEAPRGSNQPQHF | TGTGCCAGCAGCAATAGAAAGGAGGCCCCCAGGGGGAGCAATCAGCCCCAGCATTTT
NA | NA | TRBJ1-2 | TRBV29-1 | CSVVSDGGYGYTF | TGCAGCGTTGTCTCGGACGGGGGCTATGGCTACACCTTC
NA | NA | TRBJ2-1 | TRBV11-3 | CASSHSGRVDNEQFF | TGTGCCAGCAGTCACTCGGGCCGGGTTGACAATGAGCAGTTCTTC
NA | NA | TRBJ2-7 | TRBV6-5 | CATRPRNSYEQYF | TGTGCCACCCGACCTAGAAACTCCTACGAGCAGTACTTC
NA | NA | TRBJ1-5 | TRBV30 | CAWSARWAQPQHF | TGTGCCTGGAGTGCGAGGTGGGCTCAGCCCCAGCATTTT
NA | NA | TRBJ2-7 | TRBV7-6 | CASSSRTNEQYF | TGTGCCAGCAGCTCAAGGACAAACGAGCAGTACTTC
NA | TRBD2 | TRBJ2-7 | TRBV29-1 | CSVGDPRGSSYEQYF | TGCAGCGTTGGAGACCCACGCGGGAGTTCCTACGAGCAGTACTTC
NA | TRBD1 | TRBJ1-1 | TRBV6-7 | CASQRTGGVITEAFF | TGTGCCAGCCAACGGACAGGGGGCGTGATTACTGAAGCTTTCTTT
NA | TRBD1 | TRBJ1-2 | TRBV29-1 | CSVGQGWLYGYTF | TGCAGCGTTGGACAGGGTTGGCTCTATGGCTACACCTTC
NA | TRBD1 | TRBJ2-1 | TRBV5-1 | CASSSGTGVNEQFF | TGCGCCAGCAGCTCCGGGACAGGGGTGAATGAGCAGTTCTTC
NA | NA | TRBJ1-4 | TRBV4-2 | CASSQWKTGNEKLFF | TGTGCCAGCAGCCAATGGAAAACAGGGAATGAAAAACTGTTTTTT
once | NA | TRBJ2-5 | TRBV7-9 | CASSNQETQYF | TGTGCCAGCAGCAACCAAGAGACCCAGTACTTC
NA | NA | TRBJ2-3 | TRBV7-9 | CASSPGSDDTQYF | TGTGCCAGCAGCCCCGGGTCAGACGATACGCAGTATTTT
NA | TRBD1 | TRBJ1-5 | TRBV6-6 | CASRPDRGAGQPQHF | TGTGCCAGCAGACCGGACAGGGGAGCGGGTCAGCCCCAGCATTTT
NA | TRBD2 | TRBJ2-3 | TRBV28 | CASSLVSGNTQYF | TGTGCCAGCAGCCTAGTGAGCGGGAATACGCAGTATTTT
NA | NA | TRBJ1-3 | TRBV7-2 | CASSLDPGGRDTIYF | TGTGCCAGCAGCTTAGATCCCGGGGGGAGAGACACCATATATTTT
NA | NA | TRBJ1-2 | TRBV5-1 | CASSLVGGGGYTF | TGCGCCAGCAGCTTGGTTGGGGGTGGTGGCTACACCTTC
NA | NA | TRBJ1-6 | TRBV27 | CASSLEAPRGNSPLHF | TGTGCCAGCAGTTTAGAGGCACCCAGAGGAAATTCACCCCTCCACTTT
NA | NA | TRBJ1-2 | TRBV14 | CASSQVSGQSYGYTF | TGTGCCAGCAGCCAAGTATCAGGACAGTCCTATGGCTACACCTTC
NA | NA | TRBJ2-7 | TRBV7-2 | CASSFEEYYEQYF | TGTGCCAGCAGCTTTGAGGAGTACTACGAGCAGTACTTC
NA | NA | TRBJ2-1 | TRBV5-6 | CASSLAGVSSYNEQFF | TGTGCCAGCAGCTTGGCGGGGGTGAGCTCCTACAATGAGCAGTTCTTC
NA | NA | TRBJ2-5 | TRBV2 | CASSVTGPTQYF | TGTGCCAGCAGCGTAACCGGGCCAACCCAGTACTTC
NA | NA | TRBJ2-1 | TRBV5-4 | CASNGRYNEQFF | TGTGCCAGCAATGGTCGGTACAATGAGCAGTTCTTC
NA | TRBD1 | TRBJ1-2 | TRBV9 | CASSVVSLGGTGPWSNYGYTF | TGTGCCAGCAGCGTAGTCAGCTTAGGGGGGACAGGGCCCTGGTCTAACTATGGCTACACCTTC